This TCR beta chain stems from a study of shared clonotypes between healthy human individuals. Study conclusions and caveats: The sampled material consisted only of blood, and tissue repertoires are likely to differ. Among non-shared clonotypes, generation probabilities were lower than among those shared by all four donors. Rarefaction indicated that sorted-subset sequencing remained incomplete although depth was large.

The germline V gene encodes CDR1 LGHNA and CDR2 YSLEER. Trimming took 0 bases from V and 4 from J, leaving 10 bases between them. The length of the CDR3 is 15 residues. A note on this clone: Antigen unknown.

The naive CD8 population came from CD45RO-negative cells selected for CCR7, without terminally differentiated effector memory CD45RA+ cells. Each cell subset's genomic DNA was divided evenly among several immunoSEQ plates. Profiled with immunoSEQ multiplex PCR; TCRdb holds only in-frame clones, not every one. The sample includes roughly 850,000 clones, approximately 97% of them seen just once. The chain has TRBV4-3 and TRBJ2-1, with a possible D match to TRBD2 (5 bases). This clonotype was obtained from a young man in good health. The sequenced sample consisted of naive CD8+ T cells sorted from blood. The CDR3 DNA is TGCGCCAGCAGCCAAGAAGGGCTAGCATACAATGAGCAGTTCTTC. The encoded protein is CASSQEGLAYNEQFF.